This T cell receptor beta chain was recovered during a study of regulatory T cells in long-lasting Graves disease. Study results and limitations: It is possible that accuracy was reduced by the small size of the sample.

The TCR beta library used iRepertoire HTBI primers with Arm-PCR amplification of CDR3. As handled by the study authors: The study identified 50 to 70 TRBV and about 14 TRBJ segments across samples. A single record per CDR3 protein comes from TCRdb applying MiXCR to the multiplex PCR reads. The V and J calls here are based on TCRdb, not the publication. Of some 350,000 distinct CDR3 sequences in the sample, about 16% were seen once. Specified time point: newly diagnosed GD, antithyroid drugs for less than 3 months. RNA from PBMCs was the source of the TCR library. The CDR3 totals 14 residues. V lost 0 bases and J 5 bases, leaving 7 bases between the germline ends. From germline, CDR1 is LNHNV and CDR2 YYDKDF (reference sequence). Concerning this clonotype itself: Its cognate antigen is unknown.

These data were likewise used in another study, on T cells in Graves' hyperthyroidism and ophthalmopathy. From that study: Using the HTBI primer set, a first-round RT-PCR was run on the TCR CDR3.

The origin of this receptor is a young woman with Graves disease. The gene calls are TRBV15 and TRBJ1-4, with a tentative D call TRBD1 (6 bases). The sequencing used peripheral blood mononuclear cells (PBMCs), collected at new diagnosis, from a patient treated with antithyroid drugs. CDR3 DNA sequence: TGTGCCACCAGCAGAGATACAGGGAATGAAAAACTGTTTTTT. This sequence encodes CATSRDTGNEKLFF.